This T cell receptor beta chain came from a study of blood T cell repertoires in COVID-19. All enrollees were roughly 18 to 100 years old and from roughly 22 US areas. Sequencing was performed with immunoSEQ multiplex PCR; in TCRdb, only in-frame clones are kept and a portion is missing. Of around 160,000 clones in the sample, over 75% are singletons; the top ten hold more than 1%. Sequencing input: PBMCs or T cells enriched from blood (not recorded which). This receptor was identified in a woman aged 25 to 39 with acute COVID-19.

The CDR3 bases are TGTGCCAGCAGCGAGCAGGGGGGAGGAAGCTCCTACGAGCAGTACTTC. This translates into CASSEQGGGSSYEQYF. V gene TRBV28 combines with J gene TRBJ2-7; D may be TRBD1 (7 bases). The V end was cut by 6 bases, the J end by 0 bases, with 18 bases between. This CDR3 spans 16 amino acids. CDR1 is MDHEN, CDR2 SYDVKM, per germline. Drawing the rest from reference TRBV28 and TRBJ2-7, the complete variable domain is DVKVTQSSRYLVKRTGEKVFLECVQDMDHENMFWYRQDPGLGLRLIYFSYDVKMKEKGDIPEGYSVSREKKERFSLILESASTNQTSMYLCASSEQGGGSSYEQYFGPGTRLTVT.